Below are 24 T cell receptor beta chains sequenced from a single sample in a study of cytomegalovirus exposure and HLA in healthy donors. 13 Jbeta primers and 60 Vbeta primers were used for the PCR. Profiled with immunoSEQ multiplex PCR; TCRdb holds only in-frame clones, not every one. This listing includes over 55,000 clones. Sequenced: PBMCs. These receptor sequences come from a boy aged 5 to 17 in good health and CMV-seronegative.

The V call is TRBV13, the J call TRBJ2-7; D not certain. The V end lost 0 bases, the J end lost 2 bases, and 8 bases lay between the germline ends. In germline, CDR1 is PRHDT, CDR2 FYEKMQ (reference sequence). This CDR3 is 14 amino acids long. CDR3 loop: CASSLGPAPYEQYF. DNA of the CDR3: TGTGCCAGCAGCTTAGGACCAGCGCCCTACGAGCAGTACTTC.

This clone counts as medium-sized by frequency. The chain carries TRBV19 and TRBJ1-1; possibly TRBD1 for D (6 bases). Germline V gives CDR1 LNHDA, CDR2 SQIVND (reference sequence). V was clipped by 10 bases and J by 4 bases, with 22 bases between them. The CDR3 has 15 residues. Here the CDR3 DNA reads TGTGCCACCATCTCTGGGGAGGGGGGAGGCACTGAAGCTTTCTTT. Its protein is CATISGEGGGTEAFF.

V and J are TRBV4-1 and TRBJ1-1; no clear D. Germline lookup yields CDR1 MGHRA and CDR2 YSYEKL. This CDR3 comprises 18 residues. V was clipped by 1 base and J by 4 bases, with 22 bases between them. CDR3 bases: TGCGCCAGCAGCCAAGCGCCAGAGGCGGGTACCCGAGCCACTGAAGCTTTCTTT. This gives the protein CASSQAPEAGTRATEAFF.

V gene TRBV7-9 combines with J gene TRBJ2-3; D remains unclear. CDR1 is SEHNR and CDR2 is FQNEAQ in the germline V gene (reference sequence). V was shortened by 1 base and J by 0 bases, with 11 bases between the two germline ends. The CDR3 is 16 amino acids. The CDR3 sequence is CASSLGPQPSTDTQYF. CDR3 coding DNA: TGTGCCAGCAGCTTAGGTCCACAGCCTAGCACAGATACGCAGTATTTT.

The chain combines TRBV10-3 with TRBJ2-7; 12 nucleotides align to TRBD2. The CDR3 sequence is 14 residues long. Germline V lookup: CDR1 ENHRY, CDR2 SYGVKD. V dropped 4 bases and J dropped 4; count of bases not matched to a gene: 2. CDR3 amino acids: CAISGLAGVYEQYF. The CDR3 DNA sequence: TGTGCCATCAGTGGACTAGCGGGAGTTTACGAGCAGTACTTC.

The chain is built from TRBV6-6 and TRBJ2-3; D unresolved. The germline gives CDR1 MNHNY, CDR2 SVGAGI (reference sequence). V was cut by 8 bases and J by 2 bases, with 14 bases left in between. CDR3 length: 14 residues. The CDR3 sequence is CASSPIENTDTQYF. CDR3 DNA sequence: TGTGCCAGCTCCCCTATTGAGAACACAGATACGCAGTATTTT.

This chain connects TRBV19 to TRBJ1-6, with a possible D match to TRBD1 (6 bases). Per germline, CDR1 LNHDA and CDR2 SQIVND (reference sequence). The CDR3 runs 16 residues. Trimming removed 6 bases from V and 0 bases from J, with 12 bases in between. The CDR3 here is CASSPQGSSYNSPLHF. Here the CDR3 DNA reads TGTGCCAGTAGCCCACAGGGAAGCTCCTATAATTCACCCCTCCACTTT.

The genes are TRBV5-4 and TRBJ1-1, with unresolved D. V lost 1 base and J lost 3, with 7 bases in between. The CDR3 runs 13 residues. CDR1 is SGHNT, CDR2 YYREEE, per germline (reference sequence). This CDR3 is CASSLRGYTEAFF. Here the CDR3 DNA reads TGTGCCAGCAGCTTGCGGGGTTACACTGAAGCTTTCTTT.

The rearrangement links TRBV6-5 to TRBJ2-7; D is possibly TRBD2 (6 bases). The CDR3 contains 15 residues. Trimming took 2 bases from V and 2 from J, leaving 13 bases between them. CDR1 MNHEY and CDR2 SVGAGI come from the germline V gene. The CDR3 DNA reads as TGTGCCAGCAGTTACGGAGGGACTCCCCCCTACGAGCAGTACTTC. Amino acid sequence: CASSYGGTPPYEQYF.

The chain has TRBV5-4 and TRBJ1-1, with 8 nucleotides matching TRBD1. V shed 2 bases, J shed 5 bases, and the junction held 8 bases outside the gene matches. The CDR3 consists of 15 residues. CDR1 is SGHNT, CDR2 YYREEE, per germline (reference sequence). This chain's CDR3 is CASSFPGGAGTEAFF. CDR3 in DNA: TGTGCCAGCAGCTTCCCAGGGGGCGCGGGTACTGAAGCTTTCTTT.

The rearrangement joins TRBV4-1 to TRBJ2-6; 11 bases align to TRBD2. CDR1 is MGHRA, CDR2 YSYEKL, per germline. CDR3 length: 18 amino acids. V was clipped by 4 bases and J by 0 bases; unmatched bases: 5. The chain's CDR3 is CASSREGLAASGANVLTF. CDR3 nucleotides: TGCGCCAGCAGCCGAGAGGGACTAGCGGCCTCTGGGGCCAACGTCCTGACTTTC.

The J gene is TRBJ2-5, the V gene TRBV6-5, with a possible D match to TRBD2 (5 bases). With the DNA end fitting TRBJ2-7 better, the J assignment may be wrong. Per germline, CDR1 MNHEY and CDR2 SVGAGI. The CDR3 spans 13 residues. CDR3 residues: CASSYSRGYEQYF. The CDR3 DNA reads as TGTGCCAGCAGTTACTCGAGAGGGTACGAGCAGTACTTC.

V and J are TRBV19 and TRBJ2-1; TRBD1 matches at 9 bases. The CDR3 has 15 amino acids. CDR1 is LNHDA, CDR2 SQIVND, per germline (reference sequence). The V segment lost 6 bases and the J segment 6 bases; nucleotides outside the gene matches: 9. The CDR3 DNA is TGTGCCAGTAGGTGGGGGGGGACAGGGAGCAATGAGCAGTTCTTC. It yields the protein CASRWGGTGSNEQFF.

The J gene is TRBJ2-4, the V gene TRBV19; D may be TRBD2 (5 bases). V shed 4 bases and J shed 0 bases, with 13 bases lying between them. The germline V gene encodes CDR1 LNHDA and CDR2 SQIVND (reference sequence). This CDR3 has 16 amino acids. This chain's CDR3 is CASSKGSSGAKNIQYF. The CDR3 DNA follows: TGTGCCAGTAGTAAAGGGAGTTCAGGAGCCAAAAACATTCAGTACTTC.

This chain links TRBV7-2 with TRBJ2-1, with 8 bases fitting TRBD1. The J segment lost 5 bases and the V segment lost 3 bases, leaving 3 bases of the junction unmatched. From germline, CDR1 is SGHTA and CDR2 FQGNSA. The CDR3 loop spans 14 amino acids. The CDR3 DNA sequence: TGTGCCAGCAGCTTCGACAGGGGTGACAATGAGCAGTTCTTC. The encoded protein is CASSFDRGDNEQFF. The full variable domain, with the rest looked up from reference TRBV7-2 and TRBJ2-1, is GAGVSQSPSNKVTEKGKDVELRCDPISGHTALYWYRQSLGQGLEFLIYFQGNSAPDKSGLPSDRFSAERTGGSVSTLTIQRTQQEDSAVYLCASSFDRGDNEQFFGPGTRLTVL.

The chain couples TRBV5-1 to TRBJ1-4; 7 nucleotides agree with TRBD1. Germline V CDR1 and CDR2: SGHRS, YFSETQ. This CDR3 spans 14 amino acids. V shed 7 bases, J shed 2 bases, and the junction held 5 bases outside the gene matches. The CDR3 nucleotides read TGCGCCAGCGGCTCGACAGGGACTAATGAAAAACTGTTTTTT. It specifies CASGSTGTNEKLFF.

V usage is TRBV11-1 and J usage is TRBJ1-5; D is unresolved. V was shortened by 5 bases and J by 4 bases, with 9 bases between the two germline ends. CDR1 is SGHAT, CDR2 FQDESV, per germline (reference sequence). CDR3 length equals 13 residues. The CDR3 sequence: CASSREGNQPQHF. The CDR3 bases are TGTGCCAGCAGCAGAGAGGGAAATCAGCCCCAGCATTTT.

The gene calls are TRBV4-1 and TRBJ2-5, with D perhaps matching TRBD1 (6 bases). The J call is doubtful: the DNA matches TRBJ2-7 better. CDR1 and CDR2 from the germline V gene are MGHRA and YSYEKL. The CDR3 runs 15 residues. The chain's CDR3 is CASSQDRGASYEQYF. The CDR3 DNA reads as TGCGCCAGCAGCCAAGACAGGGGCGCCTCCTACGAGCAGTACTTC.

This CDR3 is CALRSGLRQPQHF. The CDR3 nucleotides are TGTGCCTTACGCTCGGGGTTGCGGCAGCCCCAGCATTTT. The chain links TRBV30 to TRBJ1-5, with no clear D. The CDR3 covers 13 residues. Looked up from germline, CDR1 is GTSNPN and CDR2 is SVGIG (reference sequence). V was clipped by 7 bases and J by 7 bases, with 17 bases between them.

V and J are TRBV7-2 and TRBJ2-7; D is undetermined. V was trimmed by 5 bases and J by 2 bases, leaving 13 bases between them. CDR3 length: 14 amino acids. Germline V gene sequence: CDR1 SGHTA, CDR2 FQGNSA. CDR3 bases: TGTGCCAGCAGCGCCACTGTTACCCCCTACGAGCAGTACTTC. Its translation: CASSATVTPYEQYF.

The chain joins TRBV6-4 to TRBJ1-2; TRBD1 agrees at 10 bases. This CDR3 has 13 residues. Germline V gene data show CDR1 as MRHNA and CDR2 as SNTAGT. V gave up 4 bases and J gave up 8 bases; unmatched junction bases: 4. The CDR3 DNA reads TGTGCCAGCAGTGGGGACAGGGGACGGGGCTACACCTTC. It is translated as CASSGDRGRGYTF.

The J gene is TRBJ1-1, the V gene TRBV30, with 8 bases aligning to TRBD1. Looked up from germline, CDR1 is GTSNPN and CDR2 is SVGIG (reference sequence). With 5 bases clipped from V and 5 bases from J, the junction kept 7 bases outside the gene matches. This CDR3 is 13 amino acids long. CDR3: CAWLGQGWTEAFF. The CDR3 bases are TGTGCCTGGCTAGGACAGGGCTGGACTGAAGCTTTCTTT.

The chain recombines TRBV4-1 with TRBJ2-7, with a tentative D call TRBD1 (7 bases). The CDR3 sequence is 14 residues long. Trimming left V 4 bases short and J 5 bases short, with 15 bases between. In germline, CDR1 is MGHRA, CDR2 YSYEKL. The CDR3, as DNA: TGCGCCAGCAGCCCGGAGGGGGCACGGAACGAGCAGTACTTC. The encoded protein is CASSPEGARNEQYF.

CDR3 in DNA: TGTGCCATCAGTGAGTCAAGGGGTAGTCAGCCCCAGCATTTT. This translates into CAISESRGSQPQHF. The chain joins TRBV10-3 to TRBJ1-5; TRBD1 is a possible D gene (5 bases). V gave up 0 bases and J gave up 6 bases, with 9 bases separating them. Germline assignment: CDR1 ENHRY and CDR2 SYGVKD. The CDR3 is 14 residues long.